Following are 2 T cell receptor beta chains from one sample sequenced in a study of post-analysis software for immune sequencing data. For these TCRs, the target antigens are not known. General study points: Five or six TRBV segments, TRBV5-6, TRBV5-1 and TRBV20-1 among them, were found more frequent in patients than controls.

Built from TCR beta cDNA, the libraries had unique molecular identifiers in them. TCRdb re-called the PCR reads through MiXCR, storing one row per CDR3 protein. The table lists about 770,000 distinct CDR3 sequences, 46% of them singletons, with roughly 4.9% in the top ten. The sample was blood. Receptors were obtained from a girl aged 10 to 17 with multiple sclerosis.

The chain carries TRBV7-8 and TRBJ2-3; 7 nucleotides line up with TRBD2. Per germline, CDR1 SGHVS and CDR2 FQNEAQ. V trimming: 1 base; J trimming: 5 bases; junction bases outside the gene matches: 6. The CDR3 has 15 amino acids. Here the CDR3 reads CASSLVGRDGDTQYF. For the CDR3, the DNA is TGTGCCAGCAGCTTAGTAGGGAGGGATGGAGATACGCAGTATTTT.

This clonotype was picked up many times. The rearrangement joins TRBV3-1 to TRBJ2-1; possible D gene TRBD2, 6 bases. Germline-derived CDR1 and CDR2 are LGHDT and YNNKEL (reference sequence). The CDR3 runs to 15 residues. V dropped 1 base and J dropped 0 bases, with 7 bases sitting between them. CDR3 DNA sequence: TGTGCCAGCAGCCAAGGGGGGGTCTCCTACAATGAGCAGTTCTTC. It translates to CASSQGGVSYNEQFF.